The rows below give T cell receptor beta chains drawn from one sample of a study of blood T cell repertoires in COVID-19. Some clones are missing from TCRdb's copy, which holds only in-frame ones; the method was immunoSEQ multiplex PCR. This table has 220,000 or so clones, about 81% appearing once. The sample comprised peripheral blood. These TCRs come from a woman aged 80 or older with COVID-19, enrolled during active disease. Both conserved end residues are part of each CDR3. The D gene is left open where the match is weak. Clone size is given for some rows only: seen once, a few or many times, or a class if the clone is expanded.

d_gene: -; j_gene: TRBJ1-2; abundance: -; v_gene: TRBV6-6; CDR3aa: CASSYEDITSPRGYTF; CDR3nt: TGTGCCAGCAGTTACGAGGACATTACTTCCCCCCGGGGCTACACCTTC
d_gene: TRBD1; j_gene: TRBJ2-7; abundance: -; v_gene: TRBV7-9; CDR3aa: CASSLGGDRGEQYF; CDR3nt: TGTGCCAGCAGCTTAGGTGGGGACAGGGGCGAGCAGTACTTC
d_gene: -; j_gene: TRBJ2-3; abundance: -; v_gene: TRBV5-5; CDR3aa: CASSLVAGTADTQYF; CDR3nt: TGTGCCAGCAGCTTGGTCGCGGGAACTGCCGATACGCAGTATTTT
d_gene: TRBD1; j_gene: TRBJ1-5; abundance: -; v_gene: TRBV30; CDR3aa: CAWSLGTVSLAQHF; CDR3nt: TGTGCCTGGAGTCTCGGGACAGTGAGTTTGGCCCAGCATTTT
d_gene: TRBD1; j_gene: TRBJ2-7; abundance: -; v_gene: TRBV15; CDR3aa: CATSATGETYEQYF; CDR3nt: TGTGCCACCAGCGCGACAGGGGAAACCTACGAGCAGTACTTC
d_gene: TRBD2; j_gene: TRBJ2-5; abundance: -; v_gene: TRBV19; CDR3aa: CASSTLAGVRETQYF; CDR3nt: TGTGCCAGTAGTACCCTAGCGGGGGTTAGGGAGACCCAGTACTTC
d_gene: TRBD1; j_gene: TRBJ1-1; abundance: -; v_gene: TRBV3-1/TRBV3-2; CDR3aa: CASSQQGVNTEAFF; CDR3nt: TGTGCCAGCAGCCAGCAGGGGGTGAACACTGAAGCTTTCTTT
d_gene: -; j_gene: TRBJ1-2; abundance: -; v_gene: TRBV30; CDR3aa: CAWSPQQGGGYTF; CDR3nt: TGTGCCTGGAGTCCCCAACAGGGTGGCGGCTACACCTTC
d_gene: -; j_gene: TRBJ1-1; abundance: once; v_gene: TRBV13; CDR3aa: CATGRDLPGGGTEAFF; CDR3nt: TGTGCCACTGGGAGGGATCTTCCCGGCGGAGGCACTGAAGCTTTCTTT
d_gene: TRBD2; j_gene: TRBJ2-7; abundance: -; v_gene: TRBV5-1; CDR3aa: CASSPRTSGGSERYEQYF; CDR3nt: TGCGCCAGCAGCCCCCGGACTAGCGGGGGGAGCGAACGCTACGAGCAGTACTTC
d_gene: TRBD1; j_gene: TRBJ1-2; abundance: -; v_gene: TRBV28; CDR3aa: CASSPQGAAYGYTF; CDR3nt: TGTGCCAGCAGTCCCCAGGGGGCGGCCTATGGCTACACCTTC
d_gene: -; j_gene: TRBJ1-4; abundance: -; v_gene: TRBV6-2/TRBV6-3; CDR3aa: CASSSDSEGEKLFF; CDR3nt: TGTGCCAGCAGTTCCGACAGCGAAGGAGAAAAACTGTTTTTT
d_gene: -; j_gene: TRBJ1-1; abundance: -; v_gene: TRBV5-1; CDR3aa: CASSFMEMNTEAFF; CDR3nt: TGCGCCAGCAGCTTCATGGAGATGAACACTGAAGCTTTCTTT
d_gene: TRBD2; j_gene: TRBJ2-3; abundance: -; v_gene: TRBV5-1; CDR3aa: CASSKAGSTDTQYF; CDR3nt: TGCGCCAGCAGCAAAGCGGGATCCACAGATACGCAGTATTTT
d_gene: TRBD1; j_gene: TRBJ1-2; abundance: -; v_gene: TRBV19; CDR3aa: CASSLQQGNYGYTF; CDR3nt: TGTGCCAGTAGTTTGCAACAGGGGAACTATGGCTACACCTTC
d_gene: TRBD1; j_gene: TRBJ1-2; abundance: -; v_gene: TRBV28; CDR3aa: CASSLGQGAYGYTF; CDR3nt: TGTGCCAGCAGTTTAGGACAGGGGGCCTATGGCTACACCTTC
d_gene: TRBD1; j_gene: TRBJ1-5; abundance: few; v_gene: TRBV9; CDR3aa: CASSVEAGGQPQHF; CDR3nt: TGTGCCAGCAGCGTAGAGGCAGGGGGCCAGCCCCAGCATTTT